Detailed here is one T cell receptor (beta chain). The target antigen is unknown. The sample originates from a study of regulatory T cells in long-lasting Graves disease. Regarding the study as a whole: Preferential use of TRBV28, TRBJ1-2 and TRBJ2-5 was seen in persistent disease.

Germline values: CDR1 SEHNR, CDR2 FQNEAQ (reference sequence). This CDR3 comprises 18 residues. The trim removed 5 bases at V and 2 bases at J, leaving 10 bases unmatched. This sample's time point: persistent/refractory GD, antithyroid drugs over 5 years with positive TRAb. Generation of the TCR library employed RNA extracted from PBMCs. Diagnoses of Graves' disease were made by American Thyroid Association guidelines. iRepertoire HTBI primers and Arm-PCR of CDR3 regions built TCR beta libraries. MiXCR, applied by TCRdb to the multiplex PCR reads, yields one record per CDR3 protein. The sample records some 440,000 distinct CDR3 sequences, roughly 20% being singletons.

The origin of this receptor is a female donor with Graves disease. The material sequenced was peripheral blood mononuclear cells (PBMCs), taken when the disease was refractory, from a patient treated with antithyroid drugs. This chain connects TRBV7-9 to TRBJ2-5; 14 bases match TRBD2. DNA for the CDR3: TGTGCCAGCAGCCACCCTCCGGGACTAGCGGGAGTACAAGAGACCCAGTACTTC. Translated: CASSHPPGLAGVQETQYF.